What follows describes a single T cell receptor beta chain. A much larger clone lies one base from this, so it may be a read error. This specimen belongs to a study of T cell repertoires in cytomegalovirus infection. In TCRdb, the reads were re-called with MiXCR into one record per CDR3 protein. Among about 460,000 distinct CDR3 sequences, around 11% were seen once, and the ten largest hold 10%. The sample was PBMCs. This receptor was taken from a human donor in good health (CMV status not recorded). Some clones in this sample may be carry-over from other donors' samples.

In DNA form, the CDR3 reads TGTGCCAGCAGTGAGGGCGGGGGGGTGGGCGAGCAGTACTTC. The encoded protein is CASSEGGGVGEQYF. The genes are TRBV9 and TRBJ2-7, with 9 positions matching TRBD2. Germline assignment: CDR1 SGDLS and CDR2 YYNGEE. CDR3 size: 14 residues. V lost 5 bases, J lost 6 bases, and 9 bases stayed unmatched.